This note documents a single TCR beta chain sequence. These data come from a study of blood T cell dynamics during melanoma immunotherapy. The method was immunoSEQ multiplex PCR; TCRdb's version includes in-frame clones alone and lacks a portion of them. This table holds approximately 10,000 clones, around 85% found once. The time point here: week 3, after first cycle of checkpoint inhibitor. At 12 weeks after first infusion, RECIST 1.1 defined response for most patients. The V and J ends lost 4 bases and 4 bases respectively, with 11 bases between them. CDR1 is SGDLS and CDR2 is YYNGEE in the germline V gene. The length of the CDR3 is 14 residues.

The sequencing here drew on blood, taken from a patient treated with checkpoint blockade. This chain links TRBV9 with TRBJ1-4; a weak D match, TRBD1 (6 bases). This clonotype was obtained from a human donor with melanoma. The CDR3 bases are TGTGCCAGCAGCCCCCGGACAGATAATGAAAAACTGTTTTTT. It codes for CASSPRTDNEKLFF.